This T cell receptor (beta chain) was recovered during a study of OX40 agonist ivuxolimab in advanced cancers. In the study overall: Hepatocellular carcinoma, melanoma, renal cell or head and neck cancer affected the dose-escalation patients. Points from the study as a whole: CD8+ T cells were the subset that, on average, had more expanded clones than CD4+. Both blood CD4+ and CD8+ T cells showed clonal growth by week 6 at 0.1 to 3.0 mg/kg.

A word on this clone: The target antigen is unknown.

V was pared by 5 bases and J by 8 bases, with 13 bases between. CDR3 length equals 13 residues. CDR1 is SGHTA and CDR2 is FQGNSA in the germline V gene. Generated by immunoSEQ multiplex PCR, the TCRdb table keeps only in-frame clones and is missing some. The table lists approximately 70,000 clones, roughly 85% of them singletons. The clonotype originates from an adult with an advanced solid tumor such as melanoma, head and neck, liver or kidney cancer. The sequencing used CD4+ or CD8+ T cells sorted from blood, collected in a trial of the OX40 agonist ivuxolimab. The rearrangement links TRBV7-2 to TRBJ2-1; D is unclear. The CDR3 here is CASSPPRLDEQFF. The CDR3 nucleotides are TGTGCCAGCAGCCCACCCCGGCTGGATGAGCAGTTCTTC. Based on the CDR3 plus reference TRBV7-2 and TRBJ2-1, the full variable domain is GAGVSQSPSNKVTEKGKDVELRCDPISGHTALYWYRQSLGQGLEFLIYFQGNSAPDKSGLPSDRFSAERTGGSVSTLTIQRTQQEDSAVYLCASSPPRLDEQFFGPGTRLTVL.